This entry lists 32 T cell receptor beta chains sequenced from one sample in a study of neurological immune-mediated disorders (dated by TCRdb to the late 2010s). The library was made by 5' RACE. TCRdb lists the instrument as Illumina HiSeq 2500. TCRdb redid the processing of the public reads, applying fastp at Q25 and MiXCR, and retained in-frame beta chains. Every entry covers one CDR3 protein and lists the most common genes and DNA from its rows. In this sample the table shows 45,000 or so distinct CDR3 sequences, roughly 13% of which occur a single time. The top ten hold roughly 1.3% of the sample. Sequenced sample: PBMCs. Receptor source: a female donor in good health.

The chain is built from TRBV12-3 or TRBV12-4 and TRBJ1-1; 9 nucleotides agree with TRBD1. This CDR3 spans 14 amino acids. The V gene end was trimmed by 5 bases and the J gene end by 4 bases; junction bases not matched to a gene: 5. The CDR3: CASSVQQGATEAFF. DNA of the CDR3: TGTGCCAGCAGTGTTCAACAGGGGGCCACTGAAGCTTTCTTT.

There are many counts of this clonotype. The J gene is TRBJ2-3, the V gene TRBV29-1, with 11 bases identical to TRBD2. From germline, CDR1 is SQVTM and CDR2 ANQGSEA. The CDR3 is 16 amino acids. J gave up 0 bases and V 4 bases, and 6 bases lay outside the gene matches. CDR3 sequence: CSVVRLAGTSTDTQYF. The CDR3 DNA follows: TGCAGCGTTGTTAGACTAGCGGGAACTAGCACAGATACGCAGTATTTT.

The table lists this clonotype with many counts. V usage is TRBV12-3 or TRBV12-4 and J usage is TRBJ1-1; D unresolved. The CDR3 loop spans 14 amino acids. The V end lost 3 bases, the J end lost 6 bases, and 14 bases lay between the germline ends. The DNA for the CDR3 is TGTGCCAGCAGTTTGGAACCGCCGGGCCCTGAAGCTTTCTTT. Amino acids: CASSLEPPGPEAFF.

This clonotype was counted at least ten times. The chain links TRBV7-2 to TRBJ1-2; D gene unclear. V lost 6 bases and J lost 5, with 10 bases in between. The germline CDR1 and CDR2 sequences are SGHTA and FQGNSA. The CDR3 runs to 12 residues. CDR3 nucleotide sequence: TGTGCCAGCAGGGCAGAGTTTTATGGCTACACCTTC. Amino acid sequence: CASRAEFYGYTF.

This clonotype was seen ten or more times. V usage is TRBV5-1 and J usage is TRBJ1-1; 8 bases line up with TRBD1. Per the germline V gene, CDR1 is SGHRS and CDR2 is YFSETQ. The CDR3 has 14 residues. J lost 0 bases, V lost 3 bases, and 1 base had no gene match. CDR3 amino acids: CASSSGQVNTEAFF. As DNA, the CDR3 is TGCGCCAGCAGCTCGGGACAGGTGAACACTGAAGCTTTCTTT.

This clonotype was seen ten or more times. This chain links TRBV30 with TRBJ2-4; no clear D gene. Trimming removed 5 bases at V and 1 base at J, with 12 bases between. In germline, CDR1 is GTSNPN, CDR2 SVGIG (reference sequence). The CDR3 contains 14 residues. CDR3 coding DNA: TGTGCCTGGGGCGGTAGGAGTGCCAAAAACATTCAGTACTTC. Residues: CAWGGRSAKNIQYF.

This clonotype was counted at least ten times. This chain connects TRBV7-9 to TRBJ1-2, with D perhaps TRBD1 (5 bases). Germline V lookup: CDR1 SEHNR, CDR2 FQNEAQ (reference sequence). The CDR3 covers 17 residues. V was clipped by 5 bases and J by 3 bases, with 22 bases between them. The CDR3 bases are TGTGCCAGCAGCCCCCCGGCAGGGATGGGTGGGGACTATGGCTACACCTTC. It translates to CASSPPAGMGGDYGYTF.

Ten or more counts support this clonotype. This chain links TRBV7-2 with TRBJ2-3; TRBD2 agrees at 8 bases. The CDR3 extends over 22 amino acids. Germline-derived CDR1 and CDR2 are SGHTA and FQGNSA. Unmatched junction bases numbered 25, after V lost 2 bases and J lost 3 bases. CDR3 nucleotides: TGTGCCAGCAGCTTAAAGCCCTCGGGAGGGAATTTCGGAGGAGGGCGAACAGATACGCAGTATTTT. This translates into CASSLKPSGGNFGGGRTDTQYF.

This clonotype was picked up many times. This chain connects TRBV27 to TRBJ2-2; D possibly corresponds to TRBD1 (6 bases). The CDR3 covers 15 residues. The germline V gene has CDR1 MNHEY and CDR2 SMNVEV (reference sequence). V was pared by 2 bases and J by 6 bases, with 13 bases between. CDR3 sequence reads: CASSLGGRVAGELFF. The DNA for the CDR3 is TGTGCCAGCAGTTTAGGGGGCAGGGTCGCCGGGGAGCTGTTTTTT.

Many counts were recorded for this clonotype. The chain joins TRBV20-1 to TRBJ2-3, with a weak D call TRBD2 (5 bases). The CDR3 contains 14 residues. The V gene lost 3 bases and the J gene lost 0 bases, with 10 bases spanning the gap. CDR1 is DFQATT and CDR2 is SNEGSKA in the germline V gene (reference sequence). CDR3 sequence: CSASVGGSTDTQYF. The CDR3 DNA reads as TGCAGTGCTAGTGTGGGCGGGAGCACAGATACGCAGTATTTT.

This clonotype was seen at least ten times. This chain uses TRBV4-1 with TRBJ2-5; 8 positions match TRBD2. Germline V gene lookup returns CDR1 MGHRA and CDR2 YSYEKL. With V trimmed by 4 bases and J by 2 bases, 9 bases remained unmatched. The CDR3 contains 16 residues. CDR3 nucleotides: TGCGCCAGCAGCCGAGCGAAGCGGGGGATTCAAGAGACCCAGTACTTC. Amino acid sequence: CASSRAKRGIQETQYF.

This clonotype was detected many times. The gene calls are TRBV11-1 and TRBJ2-7; 7 bases map to TRBD1. This CDR3 region has 16 residues. Germline assignment: CDR1 SGHAT and CDR2 FQDESV (reference sequence). After removal of 1 base from V and 7 bases from J, the junction contained 13 bases not matched to a gene. The CDR3 reads CASSLVSGQVPREQYF. DNA of the CDR3: TGTGCCAGCAGCTTAGTTTCCGGACAGGTCCCCAGGGAGCAGTACTTC.

This clonotype has at least ten counts. The CDR3 nucleotides read TGCGCCAGCAGCCCGCGGGGGGGTGGGTCGACGAATACTGAAGCTTTCTTT. Its protein is CASSPRGGGSTNTEAFF. The chain links TRBV5-1 to TRBJ1-1; D might be TRBD1 (5 bases). The V and J ends lost 4 bases and 5 bases respectively, with 24 bases between them. The CDR3 length is 17 residues. Germline CDR1 SGHRS, CDR2 YFSETQ.

This clonotype was recorded many times. This chain joins TRBV7-9 and TRBJ1-1; the D is unclear. The germline CDR1 and CDR2 sequences are SEHNR and FQNEAQ (reference sequence). The ends were cut back, 1 base at V and 4 bases at J, with 10 bases in the middle. CDR3 length: 14 residues. Here the CDR3 DNA reads TGTGCCAGCAGCTTAGGGTCCGGTGGCACTGAAGCTTTCTTT. Its protein product is CASSLGSGGTEAFF.

This clonotype was recorded many times. This rearrangement joins TRBV7-9 to TRBJ2-7; TRBD2 might be the D (6 bases). V dropped 1 base and J dropped 4 bases, with 11 bases sitting between them. Germline V gives CDR1 SEHNR, CDR2 FQNEAQ (reference sequence). This CDR3 has 14 amino acids. DNA for the CDR3: TGTGCCAGCAGCTTAGTCGGGAGTGGGTACGAGCAGTACTTC. This gives the protein CASSLVGSGYEQYF.

This clonotype has at least ten counts. The chain employs TRBV5-1 and TRBJ1-2, with 7 nucleotides matching TRBD1. Trimming cost V 0 bases and J 6 bases; bases outside gene matches: 2. Germline V gene sequence: CDR1 SGHRS, CDR2 YFSETQ. The CDR3 runs 13 residues. The CDR3, as DNA: TGCGCCAGCAGCTTGGGACAGGGAGATGGCTACACCTTC. Translated, it gives CASSLGQGDGYTF.

The V and J genes are TRBV6-5 and TRBJ2-7; TRBD1 matches 10 bases. This CDR3 is built from 12 residues. CDR1 and CDR2 (germline): MNHEY, SVGAGI. With 6 bases clipped from V and 6 bases from J, the junction kept 2 bases outside the gene matches. CDR3 bases: TGTGCCAGCAGCCGACAGGGGGCCGAGCAGTACTTC. Translating gives CASSRQGAEQYF.

CDR3 coding DNA: TGTGCCAGCAGCCTAGGGAAAGGGAGTTACAATGAGCAGTTCTTC. Amino acid sequence: CASSLGKGSYNEQFF. The rearrangement joins TRBV3-1 to TRBJ2-7; possibly TRBD2 for D (5 bases). TRBJ2-1 explains the end of the DNA better; the J call may be wrong. The CDR3 contains 15 residues. Germline V gene data show CDR1 as LGHDT and CDR2 as YNNKEL (reference sequence).

This clonotype was detected ten times or more. The J gene is TRBJ2-3, the V gene TRBV7-2; a weak D match, TRBD2 (5 bases). Per the germline V gene, CDR1 is SGHTA and CDR2 is FQGNSA. Trimming stripped 5 bases from V and 0 bases from J, with 12 bases between. This CDR3 contains 15 residues. Here the CDR3 DNA reads TGTGCCAGCAGCGGTAGGAGGACTAGCACAGATACGCAGTATTTT. It is translated as CASSGRRTSTDTQYF.

This clonotype showed up many times. The chain links TRBV12-3 or TRBV12-4 to TRBJ2-1, with 7 bases that match TRBD2. Trimming cost V 5 bases and J 0 bases; bases outside gene matches: 10. The CDR3 length is 17 residues. The CDR3 spells CASSRVILADSYNEQFF. CDR3 bases: TGTGCCAGCAGTCGAGTCATCCTAGCGGACTCCTACAATGAGCAGTTCTTC.

The V call is TRBV15, the J call TRBJ2-3, with a weak D call TRBD2 (6 bases). Trimming took off 3 bases at V and 0 bases at J, with 10 bases between the two ends. This CDR3 is 15 amino acids long. Germline CDR1 reads LNHNV; CDR2 reads YYDKDF (reference sequence). CDR3 residues: CATSRGEVSTDTQYF. CDR3 sequence (DNA): TGTGCCACCAGCAGGGGGGAGGTTAGCACAGATACGCAGTATTTT.

This clonotype has a count of ten or more. This sequence joins TRBV6-5 and TRBJ2-2; 7 bases match TRBD1. The CDR3 is 15 residues long. Germline assignment: CDR1 MNHEY and CDR2 SVGAGI. V lost 2 bases and J lost 4; bases outside the gene matches: 4. The CDR3 loop is CASSYQTGSTGELFF. The CDR3 DNA reads as TGTGCCAGCAGTTACCAGACAGGGAGCACCGGGGAGCTGTTTTTT.

This clonotype appeared many times. J is TRBJ1-2 and V is TRBV5-6; 7 bases match TRBD1. The CDR3 totals 15 residues. Germline V gives CDR1 SGHDT, CDR2 YYEEEE. V trimming: 0 bases; J trimming: 8 bases; junction bases outside the gene matches: 10. The CDR3 nucleotides read TGTGCCAGCAGCTTGGCCCTGACAGGGAATAACGGCTACACCTTC. Protein sequence: CASSLALTGNNGYTF.

This clonotype was observed many times. V is TRBV5-1 and J is TRBJ2-3; the D is unclear. The CDR3 totals 15 residues. V lost 0 bases and J lost 5, with 13 bases in between. From germline, CDR1 is SGHRS and CDR2 YFSETQ. The CDR3 reads CASSLEGASIDTQYF. As DNA, the CDR3 is TGCGCCAGCAGCTTGGAGGGCGCATCGATAGATACGCAGTATTTT.

This clonotype was observed at least ten times. The chain has TRBV5-1 and TRBJ1-6, with D maybe TRBD1 (6 bases). V was shortened by 4 bases and J by 14 bases, with 25 bases between the two germline ends. CDR1 and CDR2 (germline): SGHRS, YFSETQ. The CDR3 spans 16 residues. This CDR3 is CASSRTGTPQDEALHF. Written as DNA, the CDR3 is TGCGCCAGCAGCAGGACTGGGACACCGCAGGATGAGGCCCTCCACTTT.

This chain uses TRBV7-2 with TRBJ2-5, with 7 bases aligning to TRBD2. The CDR3 sequence is 18 residues long. Trimming removed 0 bases from V and 0 bases from J; junction bases left unmatched: 10. Per the germline V gene, CDR1 is SGHTA and CDR2 is FQGNSA. The CDR3 loop is CASSLAPSGGENQETQYF. The CDR3 bases are TGTGCCAGCAGCTTAGCTCCTAGCGGAGGGGAGAACCAAGAGACCCAGTACTTC.

This clonotype was recorded many times. In DNA, the CDR3 is TGTGCCAGCAGCCAGACGGGCTTCTCTGGAAACACCATATATTTT. It is translated as CASSQTGFSGNTIYF. This chain joins TRBV7-9 and TRBJ1-3; D remains unclear. CDR1 and CDR2 from the germline V gene are SEHNR and FQNEAQ (reference sequence). The V end was cut by 5 bases, the J end by 0 bases, with 11 bases between. The CDR3 spans 15 residues.

About this clonotype: The junction does not match germline at one end; this may be a read error. The chain has TRBV7-3 and TRBJ2-1; D is possibly TRBD2 (6 bases). Per germline, CDR1 SGHTA and CDR2 FQGTGA. CDR3 size: 15 residues. The CDR3 sequence: CSSSPAPGRMNEQFF. CDR3 bases: TGTTCCAGCAGCCCTGCACCGGGGAGGATGAATGAGCAGTTCTTC.

This chain links TRBV29-1 with TRBJ1-5; no firm D call. This CDR3 has 13 amino acids. The V gene's germline CDR1 is SQVTM and CDR2 ANQGSEA. Trimming cost V 5 bases and J 6 bases, with 14 bases left between them. DNA of the CDR3: TGCAGCGTTCCGGACTGGAAAGGTCAGCCCCAGCATTTT. It is translated as CSVPDWKGQPQHF.

This chain joins TRBV3-1 and TRBJ2-1, with TRBD2 identical over 8 bases. CDR3 size: 17 residues. The junction had 18 bases not matched to a gene; V was cut back by 4 bases and J by 10 bases. CDR1 and CDR2 (germline): LGHDT, YNNKEL (reference sequence). The CDR3 DNA reads as TGTGCCAGCAGCCGCCGGTGGGGTTCAGCGGGGGTACAGGAGCAGTTCTTC. Its translation: CASSRRWGSAGVQEQFF.

This clonotype was observed many times. This chain joins TRBV29-1 and TRBJ1-2, with no clear D. Germline CDR1 is SQVTM and CDR2 is ANQGSEA. V was trimmed by 3 bases and J by 3 bases, leaving 8 bases between them. The CDR3 covers 12 residues. CDR3 DNA: TGCAGCGTTGATTTAGATGACTATGGCTACACCTTC. Protein: CSVDLDDYGYTF.

This clonotype was recorded at least ten times. The chain couples TRBV2 to TRBJ1-2, with 10 positions matching TRBD1. J lost 4 bases, V lost 6 bases, and 14 bases had no gene match. The CDR3 contains 17 residues. Germline V gives CDR1 SNHLY, CDR2 FYNNEI. The chain's CDR3 is CASSPDRGHETGYGYTF. The CDR3 coding sequence is TGTGCCAGCAGCCCTGACAGGGGGCATGAAACCGGCTATGGCTACACCTTC.